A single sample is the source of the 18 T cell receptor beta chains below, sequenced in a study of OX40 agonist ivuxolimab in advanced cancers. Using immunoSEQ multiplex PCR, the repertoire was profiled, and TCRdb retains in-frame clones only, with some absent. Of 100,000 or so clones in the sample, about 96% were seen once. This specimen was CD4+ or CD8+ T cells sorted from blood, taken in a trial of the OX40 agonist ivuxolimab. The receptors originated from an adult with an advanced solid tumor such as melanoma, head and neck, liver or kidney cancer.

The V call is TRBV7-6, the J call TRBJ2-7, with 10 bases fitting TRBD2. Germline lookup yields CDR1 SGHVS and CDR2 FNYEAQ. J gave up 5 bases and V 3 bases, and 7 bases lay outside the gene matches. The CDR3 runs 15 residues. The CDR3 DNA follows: TGTGCCAGCAGCTTTCTGAGCGGGGGGGCCAACGAGCAGTACTTC. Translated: CASSFLSGGANEQYF.

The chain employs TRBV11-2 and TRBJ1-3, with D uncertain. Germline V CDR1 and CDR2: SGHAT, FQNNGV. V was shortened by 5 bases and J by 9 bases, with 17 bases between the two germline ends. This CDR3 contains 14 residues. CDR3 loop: CASSMTVGKGTIYF. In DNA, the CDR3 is TGTGCCAGCAGCATGACGGTTGGTAAAGGCACCATATATTTT.

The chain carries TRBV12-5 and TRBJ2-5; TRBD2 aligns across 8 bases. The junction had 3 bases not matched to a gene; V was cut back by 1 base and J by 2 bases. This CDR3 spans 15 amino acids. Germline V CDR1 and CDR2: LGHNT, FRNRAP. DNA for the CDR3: TGTGCTAGTGGTTTGGCCGGGGGGGGTCAAGAGACCCAGTACTTC. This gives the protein CASGLAGGGQETQYF.

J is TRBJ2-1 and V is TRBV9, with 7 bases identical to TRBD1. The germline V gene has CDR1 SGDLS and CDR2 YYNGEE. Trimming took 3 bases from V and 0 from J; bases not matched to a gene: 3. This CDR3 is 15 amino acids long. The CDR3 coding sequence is TGTGCCAGCAGCGGACAGGGATCCTCCTACAATGAGCAGTTCTTC. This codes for CASSGQGSSYNEQFF.

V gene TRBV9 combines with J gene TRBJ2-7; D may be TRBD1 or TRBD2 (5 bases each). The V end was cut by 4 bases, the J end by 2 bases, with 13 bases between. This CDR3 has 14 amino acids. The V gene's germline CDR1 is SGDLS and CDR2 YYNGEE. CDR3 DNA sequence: TGTGCCAGCAGCCCCCGAGGGGAAACCTACGAGCAGTACTTC. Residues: CASSPRGETYEQYF.

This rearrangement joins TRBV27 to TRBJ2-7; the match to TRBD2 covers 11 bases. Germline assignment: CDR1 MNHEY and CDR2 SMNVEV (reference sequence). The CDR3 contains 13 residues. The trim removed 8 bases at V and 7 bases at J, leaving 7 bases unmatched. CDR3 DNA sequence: TGTGCCAGCGGGACTAGCGGCGGATGGGAGCAGTACTTC. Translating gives CASGTSGGWEQYF.

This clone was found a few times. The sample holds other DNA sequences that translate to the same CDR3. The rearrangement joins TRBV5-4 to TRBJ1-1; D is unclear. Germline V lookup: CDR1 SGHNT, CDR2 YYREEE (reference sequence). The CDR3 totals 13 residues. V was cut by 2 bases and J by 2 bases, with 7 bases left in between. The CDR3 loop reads CASSFTGNTEAFF. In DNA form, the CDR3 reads TGTGCCAGCAGCTTTACGGGAAACACTGAAGCTTTCTTT.

CDR3 protein: CASSGPGDSYNEQFF. In DNA form, the CDR3 reads TGTGCCAGCAGCGGACCAGGGGACTCCTACAATGAGCAGTTCTTC. The chain combines TRBV9 with TRBJ2-1; perhaps TRBD1 as D (6 bases). CDR3 length: 15 amino acids. V was pared by 3 bases and J by 0 bases, with 10 bases between. Germline lookup yields CDR1 SGDLS and CDR2 YYNGEE.

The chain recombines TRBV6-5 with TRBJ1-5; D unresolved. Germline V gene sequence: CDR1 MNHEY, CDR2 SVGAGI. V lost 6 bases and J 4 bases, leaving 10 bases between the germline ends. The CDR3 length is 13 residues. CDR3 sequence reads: CASSPTLNQPQHF. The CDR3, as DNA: TGTGCCAGCAGCCCGACTCTGAATCAGCCCCAGCATTTT.

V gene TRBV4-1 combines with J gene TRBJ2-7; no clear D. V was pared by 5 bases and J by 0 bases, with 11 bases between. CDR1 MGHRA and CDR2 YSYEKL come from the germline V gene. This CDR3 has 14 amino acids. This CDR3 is CASSNRAPSYEQYF. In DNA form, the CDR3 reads TGCGCCAGCAGCAACCGGGCCCCCTCCTACGAGCAGTACTTC.

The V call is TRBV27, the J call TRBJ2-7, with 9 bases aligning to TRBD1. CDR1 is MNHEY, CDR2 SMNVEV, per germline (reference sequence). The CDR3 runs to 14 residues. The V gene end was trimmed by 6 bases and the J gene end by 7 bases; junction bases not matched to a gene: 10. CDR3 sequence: CASSFGTGTEEQYF. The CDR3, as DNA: TGTGCCAGCAGCTTCGGGACAGGGACGGAAGAGCAGTACTTC.

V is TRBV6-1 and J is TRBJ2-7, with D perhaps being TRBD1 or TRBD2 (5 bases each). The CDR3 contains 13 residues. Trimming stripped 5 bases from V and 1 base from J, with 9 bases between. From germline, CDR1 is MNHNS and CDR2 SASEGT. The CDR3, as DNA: TGTGCCAGCAGTCCCGGGGCGTCCTACGAGCAGTACTTC. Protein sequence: CASSPGASYEQYF.

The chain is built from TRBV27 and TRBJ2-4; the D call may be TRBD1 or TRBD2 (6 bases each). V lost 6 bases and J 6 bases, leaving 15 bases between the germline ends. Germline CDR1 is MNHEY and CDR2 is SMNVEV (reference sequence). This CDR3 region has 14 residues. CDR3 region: CASSRGGGGNIQYF. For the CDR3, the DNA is TGTGCCAGCAGCCGAGGGGGAGGCGGAAACATTCAGTACTTC.

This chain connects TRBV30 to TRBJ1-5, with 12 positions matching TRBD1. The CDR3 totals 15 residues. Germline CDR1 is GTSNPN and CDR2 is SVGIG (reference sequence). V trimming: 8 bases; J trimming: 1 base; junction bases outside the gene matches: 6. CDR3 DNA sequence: TGTGCCGGGGGACAGGGGGCTAGGAGCAATCAGCCCCAGCATTTT. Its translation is CAGGQGARSNQPQHF.

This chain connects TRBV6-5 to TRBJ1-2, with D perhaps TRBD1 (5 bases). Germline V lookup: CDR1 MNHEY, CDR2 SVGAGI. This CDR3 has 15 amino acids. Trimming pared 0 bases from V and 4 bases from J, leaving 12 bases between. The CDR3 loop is CASSYSGGEAYGYTF. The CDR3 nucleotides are TGTGCCAGCAGTTACTCGGGAGGGGAGGCCTATGGCTACACCTTC.

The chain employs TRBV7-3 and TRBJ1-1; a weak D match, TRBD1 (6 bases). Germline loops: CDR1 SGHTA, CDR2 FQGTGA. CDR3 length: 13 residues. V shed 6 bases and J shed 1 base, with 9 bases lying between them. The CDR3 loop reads CASRLQGNTEAFF. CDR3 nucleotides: TGTGCCAGCAGATTACAGGGGAACACTGAAGCTTTCTTT.

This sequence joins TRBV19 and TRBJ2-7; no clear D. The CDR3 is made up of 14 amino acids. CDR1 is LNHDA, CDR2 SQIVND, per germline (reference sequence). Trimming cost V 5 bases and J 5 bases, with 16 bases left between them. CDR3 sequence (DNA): TGTGCCAGTAGTTATCTAGGCAGTTGGAACGAGCAGTACTTC. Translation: CASSYLGSWNEQYF.

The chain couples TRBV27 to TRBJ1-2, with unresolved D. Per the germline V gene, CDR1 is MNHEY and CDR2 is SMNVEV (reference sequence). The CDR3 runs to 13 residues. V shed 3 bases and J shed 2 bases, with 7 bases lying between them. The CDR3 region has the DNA TGTGCCAGCAGTTTCGGAGTCAACTATGGCTACACCTTC. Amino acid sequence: CASSFGVNYGYTF.